This T cell receptor (beta chain) was identified during a study of cytomegalovirus exposure and HLA in healthy donors (dated by TCRdb to 2015 to 2018). Study-wide context: An earlier analysis of approximately 600 of the donors reported about 250 Gb of sequence data and 117 million unique TCR beta sequences from some 180 million T cells. A later genetic analysis took genome-wide SNP genotypes for about 55% of the 666 donors and used that subset as a discovery cohort. To decide whether each TCR beta V gene segment behaved as functional or pseudogenic, an earlier analysis of nearly 600 of the donors relied on high-throughput TCR beta sequencing. The genetic ancestry cluster associated with self-reported Caucasian donors included 70% to 85% of the roughly 400 genotyped donors. The study profiled the T cell repertoires of fewer than 850 subjects by immunosequencing and related them to cytomegalovirus serostatus. To predict cytomegalovirus infection status, the study brought together high-throughput TCR immunosequencing, statistical association of individual TCRs with disease status, and machine learning. The study was designed to test whether signatures of past pathogen exposure could be identified by cataloging public T cell receptors. In a later analysis, previously published TCR beta repertoires from hundreds of donors were re-analyzed and high-resolution HLA genotyping was added so that TCR occurrence patterns could be studied. Donor age, sex, ethnicity and CMV serostatus were collected together with the repertoire data. The number of donors typed differed by locus, with 629-630 for A, B, C, DRB1 and DQB1, around 560 for DQA1, 606 for DPA1, and 450 to 480 for DPB1. Class I and class II HLA loci were covered by the typing at four-digit resolution. In addition to the first cohort of approximately 650 subjects, a separate validation cohort of approximately 120 different subjects was used. Four or five DR-DQ haplotypes were handled as single units for association and clustering, since linkage in the cohort was strong. All discovery cohort repertoires had been generated on a single sequencing platform. On average, over 200,000 unique TCR beta nucleotide sequences were sequenced per donor among 398 genotyped donors of the cohort, with about 17% of those sequences being non-productive. The later analysis used no new phenotypic data to find candidate immune exposures, relying instead on TCR beta sequences and their occurrence across donors. Roughly 300 gigabases of sequencing data and 70 million to 100 million unique TCR sequences were included in an early release covering roughly 600 HLA-typed donors. Study-wide conclusions, independent of this receptor: Because counts were too low, roughly 18 rarely observed V segments, including chromosome 9 orphons, were left out of the earlier analysis of 500 to 750 of the donors. In a later analysis, the rate of TCR association differed among HLA loci, with DRB1 alleles having the most associated TCRs and HLA-C alleles having the fewest. This cohort had only TCR beta chains sequenced, and the lack of alpha or paired-chain data limited which features could be detected. In the study, approximately 160 TCR beta chains were listed as associated with cytomegalovirus. Roughly uniform sequencing depth across donors was assumed in presence/absence analyses, although this assumption may not hold. While some public TCRs were present in many individuals, most TCR sequences turned up only very rarely across donors. Assigning TCR associations to individual alleles was difficult when HLA alleles, especially DR and DQ, strongly co-occurred. A further reported finding was that TCR beta sequences accurately predicted the HLA-A and HLA-B alleles for most subjects in the first cohort. In a later analysis, HLA-associated TCR beta chains showed more clonal expansion and lower generation probabilities than non-associated chains that were equally common. In a later analysis, some 17,000 TCR beta sequences were associated with specific HLA alleles at a false discovery rate of 0.05. Because HLA typing was missing for some donors at each locus, association tests included only the typed subset. Immune exposure information for the cohort was limited to CMV serostatus. Some IMGT-functional V segments, including TRBV6-2 and TRBV6-3, could not be told apart with the 87-base-pair reads, so those segments were excluded. A cluster of highly shared sequence variants was judged likely to be a technical artifact of the sequencing pipeline. Linkage disequilibrium might explain the correlated functional status among segregating V segments, but an unknown experimental factor could not be excluded. An earlier analysis of around 500 of the donors showed that most TCR beta V segments appeared in productive rearrangements either about 90% or about 30% of the time, which broadly matched IMGT annotations. In vitro tests confirmed that a few of the cytomegalovirus-associated TCR beta chains recognize cytomegalovirus antigens. In a later genetic analysis, a missense DCLRE1C variant was associated with V-gene and J-gene trimming of TCR beta chains, and the association was replicated in an independent cohort. According to a later genetic analysis, donors in an Asian-associated ancestry cluster had fewer N-insertions in productive TCRs than the roughly 700-donor mean. According to a later analysis, most CMV-associated TCR beta chains appeared to be HLA-restricted, and the HLA associations seemed to be driven largely by CMV exposure. The authors suggested that the approach could potentially be extended to other disease states and immunological phenotypes. Several of the top co-occurrence clusters appeared to be linked to parvovirus B19, influenza, CMV and Epstein-Barr virus, according to a later analysis. The classifier was reported to diagnose cytomegalovirus status with high specificity and sensitivity in both the original cohort and the validation cohort.

At the junction V is shortened by 4 bases and J by 1 base; bases outside the gene matches: 10. The cysteine opens and the phenylalanine closes a CDR3 of 19 amino acids. Here the CDR3 DNA is all that survives: 57 bases in frame from base 1. Taken from the germline V gene (reference sequence), the CDR1 and CDR2 loops are SGHNT and YYREEE. The protocol used for the library was the immunoSEQ multiplex PCR assay. For the multiplex PCR, a mixture combining 60 forward primers for TCR Vbeta segments and 13 reverse primers for TCR Jbeta segments was used. Amplification of the CDR3 region of rearranged TCR beta genes was performed with a multiplex PCR assay on genomic DNA. The amplified TCR beta libraries were sequenced on the Illumina HiSeq System as 87-base-pair reads. Per the source publication's procedure: A later analysis counted 65 million to 90 million unique TCR beta chains across the approximately 700 repertoires, and roughly 11 million of these chains were shared by at least two donors. Raw reads were error-corrected and collapsed into unique sequences with a nearest-neighbor algorithm that merged closely related sequences to remove PCR and sequencing errors. CDR3 sequences were aligned to IMGT reference sequences to assign V, D and J gene segments. For a sequence to be retained, at least a six-nucleotide match to both a V gene segment and a J gene segment was required. A rearrangement counted as productive if the CDR3 had no stop codons and remained in frame with V and J, and every other rearrangement counted as non-productive. Following IMGT convention, CDR3 was defined as the stretch from the second conserved V-encoded cysteine up to the conserved J-encoded phenylalanine. The earlier analysis of some 580 of the donors excluded any sequence lacking an unambiguous match to a single V gene segment. In an earlier analysis of 587 of the donors, V segments were called functional above 56.7% productive rearrangements and were called segregating when the between-donor standard deviation exceeded 5%. A statistical classification framework was developed to diagnose cytomegalovirus status using the catalog of TCR beta chain sequences. V and J gene assignment, in a later analysis, came from comparing TCR nucleotide sequences with IMGT/GENE-DB human TR gene sequences. The TCRdist pipeline was used in a later analysis to assign CDR3 sequences and most-parsimonious VDJ recombination scenarios. In a later analysis, each TCR beta chain was defined by its CDR3 amino acid sequence together with its V-gene family, and reads without a unique V-gene family were excluded. A later analysis removed 592 highly shared, low-generation-probability nucleotide sequences to deal with suspected cross-contamination and a sequencing artifact. A later analysis calculated a clonal expansion index for each public chain from normalized within-repertoire ranks of inferred template counts. In a later analysis, generation probabilities were computed using a VDJ recombination model fitted to out-of-frame rearrangements, and the results were checked against IGoR. In a later analysis, hypergeometric tests were used to score TCR-TCR, TCR-HLA and TCR-CMV co-occurrence, with a repertoire-size bias correction applied to TCR pairs. A later analysis estimated false discovery rates by permuting HLA or CMV assignments 20 times. In a later analysis, co-occurring TCRs were grouped using DBSCAN, with TCRdist sequence similarity added in when clustering inside HLA-allele-positive subsets. Co-occurrence clustering excluded repertoires with fewer than 30,000 or more than 120,000 public chains, plus five with anomalous nucleotide sharing. The source is immuneACCESS, and TCRdb retained only in-frame sequences with V and J called. Part of the clones is not carried over; for the studies checked, unresolved V genes explain less than half of this, and the remainder is unexplained. The V and J calls and the clone size are those of that table, but D and trimming were determined from the DNA. The sample profile shows 130,000 to 150,000 clones; around four fifths of them were found once. The top ten clonotypes cover under 3% of the sample.

In total, approximately 610 healthy bone marrow donors made up the cohort. At the time of sampling, every cohort member was nominally healthy, though immune exposures that went unrecorded were likely present. The donor was CMV seronegative and belonged to the group of approximately 320 seronegative cohort members. Each donor provided a peripheral blood sample, and peripheral blood mononuclear cells were used for TCR beta sequencing. The Qiagen DNeasy Blood Extraction Kit was used to extract genomic DNA from the blood cell samples. Concerning this clone itself: Its specific antigen is unknown. No qualities accompany the bases; no much larger clone lies one base away.

The receptor was isolated from a female donor in good health and CMV-seronegative. The V and J segments used are TRBV5-4 and TRBJ2-3; 15 bases in the junction line up with TRBD2. The sequenced material came from PBMCs. CDR3 sequence: CASSMGLAGGGGGTDTQYF. The DNA reads TGTGCCAGCAGCATGGGACTAGCGGGAGGCGGCGGGGGCACAGATACGCAGTATTTT.